This TCR beta chain was retrieved from a study of T cells in Graves' hyperthyroidism and ophthalmopathy. Study details: The initial diagnosis was the point when peripheral blood was collected, ahead of any treatment.

The junction had 0 bases not matched to a gene; V was cut back by 9 bases and J by 5 bases. Germline CDR1 reads KGHDR; CDR2 reads SFDVKD. The CDR3 runs to 13 residues. Authors of the study amplified TCR beta CDR3 regions from RNA transcripts. The TCR CDR3 was amplified in a first-round RT-PCR using the HTBI primer set. Each CDR3 protein gets one entry after TCRdb re-called the multiplex PCR reads with MiXCR. The table records some 300,000 distinct CDR3 sequences, roughly a fifth of them present only once. Study-level results: A model built on 13 V-J features separated ophthalmopathy from stable hyperthyroidism. Most expanded thyroid clonotypes above 0.001 recurred in blood. It was a median around 6 months before onset that the model predicted ophthalmopathy.

A note on this clonotype: The antigen remains unidentified.

The TCR comes from a man between 45 and 60 years old with Graves' ophthalmopathy. This chain uses TRBV24-1 with TRBJ1-4; 12 bases line up with TRBD1. Material: blood. The CDR3 protein is CATGTGGNEKLFF. As DNA, the CDR3 is TGTGCCACCGGGACAGGGGGCAATGAAAAACTGTTTTTT.